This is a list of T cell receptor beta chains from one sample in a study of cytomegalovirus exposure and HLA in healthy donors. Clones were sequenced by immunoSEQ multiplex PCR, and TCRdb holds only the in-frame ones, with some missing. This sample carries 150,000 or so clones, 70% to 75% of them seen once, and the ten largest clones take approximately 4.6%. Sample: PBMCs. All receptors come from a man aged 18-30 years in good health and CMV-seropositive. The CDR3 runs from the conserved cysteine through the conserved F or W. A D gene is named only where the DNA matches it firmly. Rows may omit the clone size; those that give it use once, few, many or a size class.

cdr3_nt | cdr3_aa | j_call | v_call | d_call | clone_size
TGTGCCTGGAGTTTCACAGGTTGGGTAGCTTTCTTT | CAWSFTGWVAFF | TRBJ1-1 | TRBV30 | NA | NA
TGCGCCAGCAGCTCGACAGGGGGCGCTGGCTACACCTTC | CASSSTGGAGYTF | TRBJ1-2 | TRBV5-1 | TRBD1 | NA
TGTGCCAGCAGTGAAATGGGGCAGATGAACACTGAAGCTTTCTTT | CASSEMGQMNTEAFF | TRBJ1-1 | TRBV6-1 | NA | NA
TGCGCCAGCAGTGGGGGAGTAGCGCCTAGCACAGATACGCAGTATTTT | CASSGGVAPSTDTQYF | TRBJ2-3 | TRBV10-2 | NA | few
TGTGCCAGCAGCTTCAGTAGCGGGACTCACACAGATACGCAGTATTTT | CASSFSSGTHTDTQYF | TRBJ2-3 | TRBV7-8 | TRBD2 | NA
TGTGCCAGCAGCTTAGGTAGCATCAATGAGCAGTTCTTC | CASSLGSINEQFF | TRBJ2-1 | TRBV11-2 | NA | NA
TGCAGCGTTGCGGGACAGGGGTTTGAAAAACTGTTTTTT | CSVAGQGFEKLFF | TRBJ1-4 | TRBV29-1 | TRBD1 | NA
TGTGCCAGCAGCCCGGAGGGACAGGGGTATGGCTACACCTTC | CASSPEGQGYGYTF | TRBJ1-2 | TRBV7-3 | TRBD1 | NA
TGTGCCAGCAGTGATCGGGAGGGGGGTCAGCCCCAGCATTTT | CASSDREGGQPQHF | TRBJ1-5 | TRBV2 | NA | NA
TGTGCCAGCAGCTTTGGAGGGTTGAACGGGGAGCTGTTTTTT | CASSFGGLNGELFF | TRBJ2-2 | TRBV7-9 | NA | NA
TGTGCCAGCAGCTTAGCGGTAGACACAGATACGCAGTATTTT | CASSLAVDTDTQYF | TRBJ2-3 | TRBV7-9 | NA | NA
TGTGCCAGCAGTACCACCGACAGGATCCATTATGGCTACACCTTC | CASSTTDRIHYGYTF | TRBJ1-2 | TRBV27 | NA | NA
TGTGCCAGCAGCCCGCAAGCGGATAACACCGGGGAGCTGTTTTTT | CASSPQADNTGELFF | TRBJ2-2 | TRBV9 | NA | once
TGTGCCAGCTCATCCAGGATTAATGAAAAACTGTTTTTT | CASSSRINEKLFF | TRBJ1-4 | TRBV18 | NA | NA
TGTGCCAGCAGTGAAAGGAGTCCGGCTAGCTCCTACAATGAGCAGTTCTTC | CASSERSPASSYNEQFF | TRBJ2-1 | TRBV2 | NA | NA
TGTGCCAGCAGCCAAGACCTAGAGAACACTGAAGCTTTCTTT | CASSQDLENTEAFF | TRBJ1-1 | TRBV4-2 | NA | NA
TGCGCCAGCAGCTTTATGGCCCAGCCGGGCTCCTACAATGAGCAGTTCTTC | CASSFMAQPGSYNEQFF | TRBJ2-1 | TRBV5-1 | NA | NA
TGTGCCAGCAGCTTCCCCGGGACACCGGGAGAGACCCAGTACTTC | CASSFPGTPGETQYF | TRBJ2-5 | TRBV13 | NA | NA
TGTGCCAGCTCTCCTACTCTCAGTTCTCGGGTCGGCACTGAAGCTTTCTTT | CASSPTLSSRVGTEAFF | TRBJ1-1 | TRBV18 | NA | NA
TGTGCCAGCAGTCCGATGGACAGGGTCTTGGAGCCCCAGCATTTT | CASSPMDRVLEPQHF | TRBJ1-5 | TRBV27 | TRBD1 | NA
TGCGCCAGCAGCTTGGGAGTAGCAACTAACTATGGCTACACCTTC | CASSLGVATNYGYTF | TRBJ1-2 | TRBV5-1 | NA | NA
TGTGCCAGCAGGAGACAGGGGGCCCTTAACTATGGCTACACCTTC | CASRRQGALNYGYTF | TRBJ1-2 | TRBV13 | TRBD1 | NA
TGTGCCAGTATCCCCTTGGGGGGGCAGGGAAGCCAGCCCCAGCATTTT | CASIPLGGQGSQPQHF | TRBJ1-5 | TRBV19 | NA | once
TGCGCCAGCAGCCAACCGGGAGACCCCACAGATACGCAGTATTTT | CASSQPGDPTDTQYF | TRBJ2-3 | TRBV4-1 | NA | NA
TGTGCCAGCTACCCCCCGGGCTATGGCTACACCTTC | CASYPPGYGYTF | TRBJ1-2 | TRBV7-9 | NA | once
TGTGCCAGCGGGACAGGGAATAACTATGGCTACACCTTC | CASGTGNNYGYTF | TRBJ1-2 | TRBV6-5 | TRBD1 | NA
TGTGTACAGGGCAAAATTGGCACCGGGGAGCTGTTTTTT | CVQGKIGTGELFF | TRBJ2-2 | TRBV5-6 | NA | few
TGTGCCAGCAGCCAAGATCGGGGGTCTAATGAAAAACTGTTTTTT | CASSQDRGSNEKLFF | TRBJ1-4 | TRBV4-2 | NA | NA
TGTGCCAGCAGCGTAGATGGACAGGTGAACACTGAAGCTTTCTTT | CASSVDGQVNTEAFF | TRBJ1-1 | TRBV9 | TRBD1 | NA
TGCGCCAGCAGCCCCGACACCTATGGCTACACCTTC | CASSPDTYGYTF | TRBJ1-2 | TRBV5-1 | NA | once
TGTGCCAGCAGCTTAGTAGGGCAGGGTAGGGGGAACACTGAAGCTTTCTTT | CASSLVGQGRGNTEAFF | TRBJ1-1 | TRBV7-8 | NA | NA